The rows below give T cell receptor beta chains drawn from one sample of a study of OX40 agonist ivuxolimab in advanced cancers. TCRdb's copy holds only in-frame clones and misses some; the assay was immunoSEQ multiplex PCR. The data contain about 34,000 clones, around 79% of them singletons. The starting material was CD4+ or CD8+ T cells sorted from blood, obtained in a trial of the OX40 agonist ivuxolimab. All receptors come from an adult with an advanced solid tumor such as melanoma, head and neck, liver or kidney cancer. The CDR3 runs from the conserved cysteine through the conserved F or W. The order of the fields is J gene, D gene, clone size, V gene, CDR3 protein. D genes are given only for firm matches. Some rows have no size entry. The others give once, few or many, or a class for an expanded clone.

j_gene: TRBJ1-1; d_gene: TRBD1; abundance: NA; v_gene: TRBV2; CDR3aa: CASSGMIGGPEAFF
j_gene: TRBJ2-4; d_gene: TRBD1; abundance: NA; v_gene: TRBV5-1; CDR3aa: CASSFRQGLAKNIQYF
j_gene: TRBJ1-5; d_gene: NA; abundance: NA; v_gene: TRBV30; CDR3aa: CAWSQGRAYSNQPQHF
j_gene: TRBJ1-2; d_gene: TRBD1; abundance: NA; v_gene: TRBV5-1; CDR3aa: CASSLGQGANYGYTF
j_gene: TRBJ2-7; d_gene: NA; abundance: NA; v_gene: TRBV6-5; CDR3aa: CASSALVGYEQYF
j_gene: TRBJ1-2; d_gene: NA; abundance: NA; v_gene: TRBV5-1; CDR3aa: CASSGTGGFLGYTF
j_gene: TRBJ2-4; d_gene: NA; abundance: NA; v_gene: TRBV27; CDR3aa: CASTSRLLEGNIQYF
j_gene: TRBJ2-1; d_gene: NA; abundance: NA; v_gene: TRBV11-2; CDR3aa: CASSLDRWGDEQFF
j_gene: TRBJ2-3; d_gene: TRBD1; abundance: NA; v_gene: TRBV9; CDR3aa: CASSVDGTGMPDTQYF
j_gene: TRBJ2-1; d_gene: NA; abundance: NA; v_gene: TRBV11-2; CDR3aa: CASSLESGPHEQFF
j_gene: TRBJ1-2; d_gene: TRBD1; abundance: NA; v_gene: TRBV6-1; CDR3aa: CASSLGTGGSNGYTF
j_gene: TRBJ1-6; d_gene: TRBD1; abundance: NA; v_gene: TRBV6-1; CDR3aa: CASRGPGQEAPLHF
j_gene: TRBJ2-2; d_gene: TRBD1; abundance: NA; v_gene: TRBV4-1; CDR3aa: CASTSTGEGELFF
j_gene: TRBJ1-5; d_gene: TRBD1; abundance: NA; v_gene: TRBV19; CDR3aa: CASAQIQGANQPQHF
j_gene: TRBJ2-7; d_gene: TRBD1; abundance: NA; v_gene: TRBV29-1; CDR3aa: CSVEGGQGANEQYF
j_gene: TRBJ1-2; d_gene: TRBD1; abundance: NA; v_gene: TRBV13; CDR3aa: CASSEGTGRYDGYTF
j_gene: TRBJ1-1; d_gene: NA; abundance: NA; v_gene: TRBV19; CDR3aa: CASRTRGQLNTEAFF
j_gene: TRBJ2-7; d_gene: NA; abundance: NA; v_gene: TRBV2; CDR3aa: CASSPGISYVGQYF
j_gene: TRBJ1-2; d_gene: NA; abundance: NA; v_gene: TRBV2; CDR3aa: CASSYGRVGYGYTF
j_gene: TRBJ2-2; d_gene: NA; abundance: once; v_gene: TRBV6-5; CDR3aa: CASSYSSTPPGELFF
j_gene: TRBJ2-4; d_gene: NA; abundance: NA; v_gene: TRBV10-2; CDR3aa: CASSGLGDGAKNIQYF
j_gene: TRBJ1-4; d_gene: TRBD1; abundance: NA; v_gene: TRBV13; CDR3aa: CASSFTDRGREKLFF
j_gene: TRBJ1-1; d_gene: TRBD1; abundance: NA; v_gene: TRBV7-8; CDR3aa: CASSLRTGARGTEAFF
j_gene: TRBJ2-7; d_gene: NA; abundance: NA; v_gene: TRBV4-1; CDR3aa: CASSFLGSPSSYEQYF
j_gene: TRBJ1-1; d_gene: NA; abundance: NA; v_gene: TRBV29-1; CDR3aa: CSVEGVNTEAFF
j_gene: TRBJ1-3; d_gene: NA; abundance: NA; v_gene: TRBV11-2; CDR3aa: CASSSWKGSGNTIYF
j_gene: TRBJ2-5; d_gene: NA; abundance: NA; v_gene: TRBV6-6; CDR3aa: CASYTKKVVGETQYF
j_gene: TRBJ2-7; d_gene: NA; abundance: NA; v_gene: TRBV10-2; CDR3aa: CASSDFTGVEQYF
j_gene: TRBJ1-1; d_gene: TRBD1; abundance: NA; v_gene: TRBV5-4; CDR3aa: CASNYRQGLPNEEAFF
j_gene: TRBJ2-7; d_gene: TRBD1; abundance: NA; v_gene: TRBV29-1; CDR3aa: CSAGQGLSYEQYF
j_gene: TRBJ2-5; d_gene: NA; abundance: NA; v_gene: TRBV5-1; CDR3aa: CASSPGQLQETQYF
j_gene: TRBJ1-2; d_gene: NA; abundance: NA; v_gene: TRBV29-1; CDR3aa: CSVDLDENYGYTF
j_gene: TRBJ1-1; d_gene: NA; abundance: NA; v_gene: TRBV5-6; CDR3aa: CASSLGAGFGDTEAFF
j_gene: TRBJ2-7; d_gene: NA; abundance: NA; v_gene: TRBV30; CDR3aa: CAWSVGGSGNEQYF
j_gene: TRBJ2-3; d_gene: NA; abundance: NA; v_gene: TRBV7-6; CDR3aa: CASRPGTSTDTQYF
j_gene: TRBJ2-2; d_gene: NA; abundance: few; v_gene: TRBV19; CDR3aa: CASSLGGGVSTGELFF
j_gene: TRBJ2-7; d_gene: NA; abundance: NA; v_gene: TRBV5-1; CDR3aa: CASSISYEQYF
j_gene: TRBJ2-3; d_gene: NA; abundance: few; v_gene: TRBV29-1; CDR3aa: CSVDANTDTQYF
j_gene: TRBJ2-7; d_gene: NA; abundance: NA; v_gene: TRBV6-1; CDR3aa: CASSHDTGYEQYF
j_gene: TRBJ1-6; d_gene: TRBD1; abundance: NA; v_gene: TRBV30; CDR3aa: CAWRWRDRDNSPLHF